The next 2 T cell receptor beta chains were all read from a single sample in a study of blood T cell repertoires in COVID-19. Libraries were prepared by immunoSEQ multiplex PCR; TCRdb keeps only in-frame clonotypes and omits some of them. Among about 430,000 clones listed, nearly 90% were seen once. Material for sequencing was PBMCs or T cells enriched from blood (not recorded which). The receptors stem from a young woman who had been exposed to COVID-19.

The rearrangement joins TRBV5-4 to TRBJ1-2, with D perhaps TRBD1 (6 bases). The CDR3 runs 14 residues. Germline-derived CDR1 and CDR2 are SGHNT and YYREEE (reference sequence). The germline V and J ends were trimmed by 4 bases and 4 bases, with 14 bases remaining between them. CDR3 bases: TGTGCCAGCAGCCCTCGACAGGACCCCTATGGCTACACCTTC. The encoded protein is CASSPRQDPYGYTF.

This chain joins TRBV7-2 and TRBJ2-1; possible D gene TRBD1, 6 bases. Trimming left V 5 bases short and J 9 bases short, with 17 bases between. The germline gives CDR1 SGHTA, CDR2 FQGNSA. CDR3 length: 14 residues. The CDR3 region is CASSPITGLGEQFF. In nucleotides, the CDR3 is TGTGCCAGCAGCCCTATTACAGGGTTGGGTGAGCAGTTCTTC.